A single sample gave rise to the 22 T cell receptor beta chains below, sequenced in a study of HIV-infected patients and healthy controls. Reverse transcription used 450 to 500 ng RNA and constant-region primers for alpha and beta. Separate chain-specific third strand synthesis with multiplexing indices produced the alpha and beta libraries. TCRdb ran MiXCR on the 5' RACE reads and lists one entry per CDR3 protein. The sample carries 5,500 or so distinct CDR3 sequences, approximately 10% recorded once. Roughly three months, about 14 weeks, into antiretroviral therapy, follow-up blood was collected. Whole blood was used without fractionation, so all unsorted peripheral T cells were included. Source: blood, taken during antiretroviral therapy. Every receptor here comes from an adult with HIV infection.

This clonotype was seen many times. V usage is TRBV5-1 and J usage is TRBJ2-1, with TRBD1 matching 7 bases. The CDR3 covers 14 residues. CDR1 is SGHRS and CDR2 is YFSETQ in the germline V gene. V gave up 4 bases and J gave up 6 bases; unmatched junction bases: 7. DNA for the CDR3: TGCGCCAGCAGCAGCCCGACAGGGCGCAATGAGCAGTTCTTC. Translating it yields CASSSPTGRNEQFF.

By share of the sample, this clonotype is medium-sized. The genes are TRBV7-2 and TRBJ2-1; TRBD2 is a possible D gene (6 bases). In germline, CDR1 is SGHTA, CDR2 FQGNSA. This CDR3 contains 15 residues. Trimming shortened V by 3 bases and J by 4 bases, and 13 bases separated the two germline ends. In DNA, the CDR3 is TGTGCCAGCAGCTTGGAGGGTGAAGTTTACAATGAGCAGTTCTTC. It yields the protein CASSLEGEVYNEQFF.

The table lists this clonotype with many counts. The chain couples TRBV7-6 to TRBJ1-1, with 10 bases that match TRBD1. Germline loops: CDR1 SGHVS, CDR2 FNYEAQ. After removal of 4 bases from V and 1 base from J, the junction contained 9 bases not matched to a gene. The CDR3 totals 17 residues. CDR3 coding DNA: TGTGCCAGCAGCTCCCGGGACAGGGGACATCCGAACACTGAAGCTTTCTTT. Protein sequence: CASSSRDRGHPNTEAFF.

This clonotype has a count of ten or more. V is TRBV6-2 or TRBV6-3 and J is TRBJ1-2, with a possible D match to TRBD1 (6 bases). Trimming left V 8 bases short and J 4 bases short, with 14 bases between. The CDR3 is 13 residues long. Germline V gene data show CDR1 as MNHEY and CDR2 as SVGEGT. Here the CDR3 reads CASSGQRLYGYTF. CDR3 DNA: TGTGCCAGCTCGGGACAACGTCTCTATGGCTACACCTTC.

In its sample, this clonotype is medium-sized (0.01 to 0.1%). The CDR3 is CASGTQGPADTQYF. CDR3 sequence (DNA): TGTGCCAGCGGAACCCAGGGACCAGCGGATACGCAGTATTTT. The rearrangement links TRBV6-6 to TRBJ2-3, with D perhaps given as TRBD1 or TRBD2 (5 bases each). Per germline, CDR1 MNHNY and CDR2 SVGAGI (reference sequence). The CDR3 extends over 14 amino acids. With 8 bases removed from V and 6 bases from J, the gap between germline ends came to 18 bases.

This clonotype was recorded many times. The chain has TRBV7-2 and TRBJ2-7; 12 bases are shared with TRBD2. The germline CDR1 and CDR2 sequences are SGHTA and FQGNSA. J was trimmed by 6 bases and V by 5 bases; bases with no gene match: 8. The CDR3 is 15 amino acids. For the CDR3, the DNA is TGTGCCAGCAGCCGCGCCGGGACTAGCGGGTTCGAGCAGTACTTC. It specifies CASSRAGTSGFEQYF.

This clonotype was picked up many times. V usage is TRBV19 and J usage is TRBJ2-4; D is possibly TRBD1 (5 bases). The CDR3 is made up of 16 amino acids. Trimming shortened V by 5 bases and J by 3 bases, and 17 bases separated the two germline ends. The germline V gene encodes CDR1 LNHDA and CDR2 SQIVND (reference sequence). CDR3 coding DNA: TGTGCCAGTAGTGGTTTTGCAGGGCCTCTCAAAAACATTCAGTACTTC. Its protein product is CASSGFAGPLKNIQYF.

By proportion, this clonotype is medium-sized (0.01 to 0.1%). The chain carries TRBV6-2 or TRBV6-3 and TRBJ2-1, with D unresolved. Trimming pared 1 base from V and 10 bases from J, leaving 5 bases between. This CDR3 has 11 residues. Germline lookup yields CDR1 MNHEY and CDR2 SVGEGT. CDR3 DNA sequence: TGTGCCAGCAGTTACTTGGCAGAGCAGTTCTTC. Its protein product is CASSYLAEQFF.

This clonotype showed up many times. The chain recombines TRBV7-9 with TRBJ1-3; D is undetermined. Germline-derived CDR1 and CDR2 are SEHNR and FQNEAQ (reference sequence). Trimming took off 5 bases at V and 0 bases at J, with 14 bases between the two ends. The CDR3 spans 16 residues. CDR3 sequence (DNA): TGTGCCAGCAGCCCCGGAGGATATGCCTCTGGAAACACCATATATTTT. Its protein product is CASSPGGYASGNTIYF. Supplemented by reference TRBV7-9 and TRBJ1-3, the full variable domain reads DTGVSQNPRHKITKRGQNVTFRCDPISEHNRLYWYRQTLGQGPEFLTYFQNEAQLEKSRLLSDRFSAERPKGSFSTLEIQRTEQGDSAMYLCASSPGGYASGNTIYFGEGSWLTVV.

This clonotype counts as medium-sized. CDR3 in DNA: TGTGCCAGCAGAATCATTGACACTCCCAGGAGGACTGAAGCTTTCTTT. Translated, it gives CASRIIDTPRRTEAFF. The chain recombines TRBV6-2 or TRBV6-3 with TRBJ1-1, with D hard to call. Per the germline V gene, CDR1 is MNHEY and CDR2 is SVGEGT. This CDR3 spans 16 amino acids. V dropped 6 bases and J dropped 5 bases, with 22 bases sitting between them.

In its sample, this clonotype ranks as medium-sized. The genes are TRBV20-1 and TRBJ2-7; 7 positions agree with TRBD2. The V and J ends lost 5 bases and 6 bases, in that order; junction bases with no gene match: 7. The CDR3 extends over 12 amino acids. The germline V gene encodes CDR1 DFQATT and CDR2 SNEGSKA (reference sequence). The CDR3 sequence: CSASRGRGEQYF. The DNA of the CDR3 is TGCAGTGCTTCCCGGGGGAGGGGCGAGCAGTACTTC.

This clonotype is labeled medium-sized (0.01 to 0.1%). The chain employs TRBV28 and TRBJ2-1, with TRBD2 matching 9 bases. This CDR3 region has 17 residues. Per the germline V gene, CDR1 is MDHEN and CDR2 is SYDVKM. Germline trimming cut 5 bases from V and 9 bases from J; bases unmatched to any gene: 17. The CDR3 loop reads CASSNPFSGLASGEQFF. The CDR3, as DNA: TGTGCCAGCAGTAACCCATTTTCCGGACTAGCGAGCGGTGAGCAGTTCTTC.

There are many counts of this clonotype. The V call is TRBV18, the J call TRBJ2-2, with 7 nucleotides matching TRBD1. Trimming took 9 bases from V and 11 from J; bases not matched to a gene: 6. Germline V gives CDR1 KGHSH, CDR2 LQKENI. The CDR3 is made up of 11 amino acids. The CDR3 nucleotides read TGTGCCAGTTGGACAGGCGGAGAGCTGTTTTTT. Amino acid sequence: CASWTGGELFF. Supplemented by reference TRBV18 and TRBJ2-2, the full variable domain reads NAGVMQNPRHLVRRRGQEARLRCSPMKGHSHVYWYRQLPEEGLKFMVYLQKENIIDESGMPKERFSAEFPKEGPSILRIQQVVRGDSAAYFCASWTGGELFFGEGSRLTVL.

In this sample, this clonotype is medium-sized. V gene TRBV7-2 combines with J gene TRBJ2-1; TRBD1 or TRBD2 may be the D gene (6 bases each). CDR1 is SGHTA, CDR2 FQGNSA, per germline. The CDR3 is made up of 15 amino acids. The ends were cut back, 5 bases at V and 4 bases at J, with 15 bases in the middle. CDR3 nucleotides: TGTGCCAGCAGCACGGAGGGGGAGCCATACAATGAGCAGTTCTTC. This encodes CASSTEGEPYNEQFF.

This clonotype was counted many times. This sequence joins TRBV19 and TRBJ1-5; D not resolved. Per germline, CDR1 LNHDA and CDR2 SQIVND (reference sequence). Trimming left V 7 bases short and J 0 bases short, with 13 bases between. This CDR3 region has 15 residues. The CDR3 protein is CASTWGGYSNQPQHF. As DNA, the CDR3 is TGTGCCAGTACGTGGGGAGGATATAGCAATCAGCCCCAGCATTTT.

This clonotype was seen repeatedly, ten times or more. J is TRBJ2-3 and V is TRBV5-4; D unresolved. The CDR3 sequence is 16 residues long. Germline CDR1 and CDR2: SGHNT and YYREEE (reference sequence). V lost 4 bases and J lost 0, with 15 bases in between. The CDR3 DNA reads as TGTGCCAGCAGCCCGGGCCTTTCTACTAGCACAGATACGCAGTATTTT. It yields the protein CASSPGLSTSTDTQYF.

This clonotype was counted ten times or more. The rearrangement links TRBV12-3 or TRBV12-4 to TRBJ1-5; TRBD1 matches at 7 bases. After removal of 7 bases from V and 2 bases from J, the junction contained 5 bases not matched to a gene. This CDR3 is built from 14 residues. CDR3 region: CASTRGGRNQPQHF. In DNA form, the CDR3 reads TGTGCCAGCACCAGAGGGGGCCGCAATCAGCCCCAGCATTTT.

This clonotype was seen ten or more times. The V and J genes are TRBV20-1 and TRBJ2-7; the match to TRBD1 covers 9 bases. Germline V gene sequence: CDR1 DFQATT, CDR2 SNEGSKA (reference sequence). CDR3 size: 14 residues. V shed 4 bases and J 2 bases; nucleotides not matched to a gene: 6. Here the CDR3 DNA reads TGCAGTGCTAAACCCCGGGACAGGGCCTACGAGCAGTACTTC. It is translated as CSAKPRDRAYEQYF.

Comment on this clonotype: A much larger clone differs from this one at a single base, so this may be a read error. The CDR3 end shows no conserved phenylalanine or tryptophan, and so a read error is likely. V and J are TRBV7-2 and TRBJ2-1; perhaps D is TRBD1 or TRBD2 (6 bases each). V shed 1 base and J shed 10 bases, with 17 bases lying between them. The CDR3 runs 15 residues. Germline V gene lookup returns CDR1 SGHTA and CDR2 FQGNSA. The CDR3 DNA is TGTGCCAGCAGCTTAGTGTCGGGGGCCCCCCAGGAGCAGTTCCTC. Protein sequence: CASSLVSGAPQEQFL.

This CDR3 reads CSVPGTGGNDEQYF. The DNA for the CDR3 is TGCAGCGTTCCGGGGACAGGGGGGAATGACGAGCAGTACTTC. V usage is TRBV29-1 and J usage is TRBJ2-7, with 11 bases aligning to TRBD1. CDR1 is SQVTM and CDR2 is ANQGSEA in the germline V gene. The V segment lost 5 bases and the J segment 5 bases; nucleotides outside the gene matches: 8. The CDR3 runs to 14 residues.

Within the sample, this clonotype is medium-sized. The CDR3 spells CASSLSGSSYEQYF. Written as DNA, the CDR3 is TGTGCCAGCAGCTTAAGCGGGAGCTCCTACGAGCAGTACTTC. The genes are TRBV13 and TRBJ2-7; TRBD2 matches at 8 bases. The trim removed 2 bases at V and 0 bases at J, leaving 0 bases unmatched. Germline V gives CDR1 PRHDT, CDR2 FYEKMQ (reference sequence). This CDR3 has 14 amino acids.

This clonotype is deemed medium-sized (0.01 to 0.1%). CDR3 nucleotides: TGCGCCAGCAGAGAGGAGGAGACCCAGTACTTC. It yields the protein CASREEETQYF. The chain uses TRBV5-1 and TRBJ2-5; D is uncertain. Deletions cut 5 bases from V and 5 bases from J, with 7 bases between. The CDR3 is made up of 11 amino acids. CDR1 is SGHRS and CDR2 is YFSETQ in the germline V gene. Together with reference TRBV5-1 and TRBJ2-5, the CDR3 gives the full variable domain: KAGVTQTPRYLIKTRGQQVTLSCSPISGHRSVSWYQQTPGQGLQFLFEYFSETQRNKGNFPGRFSGRQFSNSRSEMNVSTLELGDSALYLCASREEETQYFGPGTRLLVL.